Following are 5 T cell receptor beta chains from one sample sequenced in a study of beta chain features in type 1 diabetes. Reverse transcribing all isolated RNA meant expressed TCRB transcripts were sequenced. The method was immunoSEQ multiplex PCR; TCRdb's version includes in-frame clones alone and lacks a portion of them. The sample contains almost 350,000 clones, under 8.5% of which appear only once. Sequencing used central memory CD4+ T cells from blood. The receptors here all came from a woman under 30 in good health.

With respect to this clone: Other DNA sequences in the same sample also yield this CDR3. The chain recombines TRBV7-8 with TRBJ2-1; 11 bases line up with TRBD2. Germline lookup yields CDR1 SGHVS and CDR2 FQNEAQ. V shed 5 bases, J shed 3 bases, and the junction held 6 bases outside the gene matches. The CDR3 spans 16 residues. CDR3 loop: CASSPRLAGIYNEQFF. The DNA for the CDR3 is TGTGCCAGCAGCCCAAGACTAGCGGGGATCTACAATGAGCAGTTCTTC.

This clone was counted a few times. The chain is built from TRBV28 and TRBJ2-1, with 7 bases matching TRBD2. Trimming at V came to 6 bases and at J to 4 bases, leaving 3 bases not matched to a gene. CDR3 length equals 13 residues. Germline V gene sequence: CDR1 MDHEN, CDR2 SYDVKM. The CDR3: CASSGRRYNEQFF. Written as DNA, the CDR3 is TGTGCCAGCAGCGGGAGGAGATACAATGAGCAGTTCTTC.

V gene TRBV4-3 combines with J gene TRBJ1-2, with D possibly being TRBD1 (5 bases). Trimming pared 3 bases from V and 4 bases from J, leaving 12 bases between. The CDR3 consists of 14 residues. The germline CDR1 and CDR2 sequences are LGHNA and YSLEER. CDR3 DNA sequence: TGCGCCAGCAGCCATGCCTTTGACAGCTATGGCTACACCTTC. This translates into CASSHAFDSYGYTF.

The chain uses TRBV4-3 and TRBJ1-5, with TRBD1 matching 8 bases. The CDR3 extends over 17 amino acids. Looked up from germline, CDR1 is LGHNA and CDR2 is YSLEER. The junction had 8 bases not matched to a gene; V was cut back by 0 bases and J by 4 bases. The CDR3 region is CASSQEISQGANQPQHF. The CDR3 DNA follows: TGCGCCAGCAGCCAAGAAATTAGTCAGGGGGCGAATCAGCCCCAGCATTTT.

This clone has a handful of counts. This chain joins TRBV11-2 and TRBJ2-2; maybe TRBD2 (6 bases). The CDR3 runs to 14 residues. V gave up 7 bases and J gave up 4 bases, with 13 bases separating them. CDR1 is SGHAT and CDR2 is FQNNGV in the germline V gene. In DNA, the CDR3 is TGTGCCAGCATCAGACTAGGACGCACCGGGGAGCTGTTTTTT. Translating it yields CASIRLGRTGELFF.